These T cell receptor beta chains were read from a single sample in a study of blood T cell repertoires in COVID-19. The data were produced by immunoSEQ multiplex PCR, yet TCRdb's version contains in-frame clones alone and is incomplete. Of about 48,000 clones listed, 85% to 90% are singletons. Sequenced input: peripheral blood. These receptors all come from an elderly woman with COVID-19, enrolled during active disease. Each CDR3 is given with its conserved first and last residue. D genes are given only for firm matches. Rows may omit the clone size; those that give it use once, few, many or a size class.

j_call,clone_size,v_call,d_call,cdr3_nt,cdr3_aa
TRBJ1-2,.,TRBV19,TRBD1,TGTGCCAGTGCCGCTGGGACAGGGAGGGATGGCTACACCTTC,CASAAGTGRDGYTF
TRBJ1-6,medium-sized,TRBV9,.,TGTGCCAGCAGCGTAGGTTTGGCAGGGGACTCACCCCTCCACTTT,CASSVGLAGDSPLHF
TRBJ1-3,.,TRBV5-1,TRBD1,TGCGCCAGCAGCTGGGGAGGACAGGACTCTGGAAACACCATATATTTT,CASSWGGQDSGNTIYF
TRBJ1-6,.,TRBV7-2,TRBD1,TGTGCCAGCAGCTTAGAACCAGCAGGGGGCTCACCCCTCCACTTT,CASSLEPAGGSPLHF
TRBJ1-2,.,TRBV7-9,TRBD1,TGTGCCAGCACAAAAATTGAGGGGGCCGGTGGCTACACCTTC,CASTKIEGAGGYTF
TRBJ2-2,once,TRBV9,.,TGTGCCAGCAGCGCCCAGGTGGGCACCGGGGAGCTGTTTTTT,CASSAQVGTGELFF
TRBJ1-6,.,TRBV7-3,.,TGTGCCAGCAGCTCAGGAAATTCACCCCTCCACTTT,CASSSGNSPLHF
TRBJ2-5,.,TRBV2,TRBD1,TGTGCCAGCAGTCCGACAGGGGTGGTGCGGGAGACCCAGTACTTC,CASSPTGVVRETQYF
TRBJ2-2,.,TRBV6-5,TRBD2,TGTGCCAGCAGTATTAGCGGGAGCACCGGGGAGCTGTTTTTT,CASSISGSTGELFF
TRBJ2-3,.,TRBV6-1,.,TGTGCCAGCAGTGAACAGTATACGCAGTATTTT,CASSEQYTQYF
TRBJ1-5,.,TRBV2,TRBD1,TGTGCCAGCAGTCGGGACAGGAGGCGGGATCAGCCCCAGCATTTT,CASSRDRRRDQPQHF
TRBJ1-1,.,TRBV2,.,TGTGCCAGCAGTGGGGCGGGCACTGAAGCTTTCTTT,CASSGAGTEAFF